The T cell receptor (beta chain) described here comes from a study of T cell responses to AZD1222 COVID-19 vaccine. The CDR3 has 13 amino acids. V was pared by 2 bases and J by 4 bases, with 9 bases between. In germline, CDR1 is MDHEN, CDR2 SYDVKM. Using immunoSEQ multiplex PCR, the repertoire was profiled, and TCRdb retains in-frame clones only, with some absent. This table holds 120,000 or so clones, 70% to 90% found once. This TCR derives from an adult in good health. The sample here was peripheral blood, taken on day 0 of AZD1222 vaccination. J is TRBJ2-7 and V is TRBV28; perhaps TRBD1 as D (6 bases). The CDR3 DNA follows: TGTGCCAGCAGTTTAACAGGGTGGTACGAGCAGTACTTC. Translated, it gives CASSLTGWYEQYF.